The rows below give T cell receptor beta chains drawn from one sample of a study of cytomegalovirus exposure and HLA in healthy donors. The protocol was immunoSEQ multiplex PCR, while the TCRdb copy is restricted to in-frame clones and leaves out a portion. This table holds approximately 180,000 clones, roughly 79% found once. Sequencing was performed on PBMCs. The receptors come from a woman aged 18-29 years in good health and CMV-seropositive. Both conserved end residues are part of each CDR3. Each record gives: clone size, D gene, J gene, V gene, CDR3 protein, CDR3 DNA. D genes are given only for firm matches. Size values are once, few and many counts, or a class for expanded clones, and some rows have none.

>.|TRBD2|TRBJ2-1|TRBV18
CASSLTSGGSYNEQFF
TGTGCCAGCTCACTGACTAGCGGGGGCTCCTACAATGAGCAGTTCTTC
>once|TRBD1|TRBJ2-7|TRBV4-1
CASSPGQRNYEQYF
TGCGCCAGCAGCCCGGGACAGAGGAACTACGAGCAGTACTTC
>.|TRBD1|TRBJ1-2|TRBV6-5
CASSYSQGAGYTF
TGTGCCAGCAGTTACTCTCAGGGGGCGGGCTACACCTTC
>.|.|TRBJ2-7|TRBV10-2
CASSESSRLGFYEQYF
TGCGCCAGCAGTGAGTCGAGTAGACTAGGTTTTTACGAGCAGTACTTC
>once|TRBD2|TRBJ2-5|TRBV2
CASREWTSATRGETQYF
TGTGCCAGCAGAGAGTGGACTAGCGCTACCAGGGGAGAGACCCAGTACTTC
>.|.|TRBJ1-1|TRBV2
CASSQAGWNTEAFF
TGTGCCAGCAGTCAGGCGGGCTGGAACACTGAAGCTTTCTTT
>.|.|TRBJ2-2|TRBV6-1
CASSEKLRRATGELFF
TGTGCCAGCAGTGAAAAACTCCGGAGGGCTACCGGGGAGCTGTTTTTT
>.|.|TRBJ1-3|TRBV10-3
CATRDLGASGNTIYF
TGTGCCACCCGGGATTTGGGTGCCTCTGGAAACACCATATATTTT
>.|.|TRBJ1-4|TRBV10-1
CASRGPYSSRGNEKLFF
TGCGCCTCCAGGGGACCCTACTCTTCGAGGGGTAATGAAAAACTGTTTTTT
>.|.|TRBJ2-7|TRBV5-1
CASSLWEAAPYEQYF
TGCGCCAGCAGCTTGTGGGAAGCGGCCCCCTACGAGCAGTACTTC
>.|.|TRBJ1-6|TRBV15
CATSISTTSPLHF
TGTGCCACCAGCATATCGACTACATCACCCCTCCACTTT
>few|TRBD1|TRBJ1-2|TRBV10-1
CASREGTGGANYGYTF
TGCGCCAGCAGGGAGGGGACAGGGGGCGCAAACTATGGCTACACCTTC
>few|.|TRBJ1-4|TRBV29-1
CSVGTVTREKLFF
TGCAGCGTCGGGACTGTGACCCGGGAAAAACTGTTTTTT
>.|.|TRBJ1-5|TRBV10-3
CAISESGGRNQPQHF
TGTGCCATCAGTGAGTCCGGGGGTAGGAATCAGCCCCAGCATTTT
>.|TRBD1|TRBJ1-6|TRBV6-5
CATIGTERKVHF
TGTGCCACCATAGGGACAGAGAGGAAGGTCCACTTT
>.|TRBD1|TRBJ2-7|TRBV27
CASSPSRDRGYEQYF
TGTGCCAGCAGTCCCTCCCGGGACAGGGGCTACGAGCAGTACTTC
>.|.|TRBJ2-5|TRBV6-5
CASSYSRRETQYF
TGTGCCAGCAGTTACTCGAGGCGAGAGACCCAGTACTTC
>.|TRBD2|TRBJ2-1|TRBV29-1
CSVAGSGDINEQFF
TGCAGCGTTGCTGGTAGCGGGGACATAAATGAGCAGTTCTTC
>.|TRBD1|TRBJ2-7|TRBV6-5
CASSYSGTDYEQYF
TGTGCCAGCAGTTACTCCGGGACAGACTACGAGCAGTACTTC
>.|.|TRBJ2-7|TRBV5-1
CASSLVRGGYEQYF
TGCGCCAGCAGCTTGGTTAGGGGGGGTTACGAGCAGTACTTC
>once|TRBD1|TRBJ2-7|TRBV6-1
CASTQGWDSYEQYF
TGTGCCAGCACCCAGGGGTGGGACAGCTACGAGCAGTACTTC
>few|.|TRBJ1-3|TRBV5-4
CASSLTGPSGNTIYF
TGTGCCAGCAGCTTGACAGGTCCCTCTGGAAACACCATATATTTT
>.|TRBD2|TRBJ2-2|TRBV9
CASSVGTSGAAGELFF
TGTGCCAGCAGCGTTGGGACTAGCGGGGCAGCTGGGGAGCTGTTTTTT
>.|TRBD2|TRBJ2-7|TRBV7-6
CASSPKRGGLFSYEQYF
TGTGCCAGCAGTCCTAAGCGGGGGGGCCTTTTCTCCTACGAGCAGTACTTC
>few|.|TRBJ2-1|TRBV6-1
CASSAEAHNEQFF
TGTGCCAGCAGTGCGGAGGCGCACAATGAGCAGTTCTTC
>.|.|TRBJ2-2|TRBV25-1
CASSDTGRGGELFF
TGTGCCAGCAGTGATACAGGCCGGGGGGGGGAGCTGTTTTTT
>.|.|TRBJ1-1|TRBV6-5
CASRAGPHTEAFF
TGTGCCAGCAGGGCGGGACCCCACACTGAAGCTTTCTTT
>.|TRBD1|TRBJ2-1|TRBV5-1
CASSRGQDSYNEQFF
TGCGCCAGCAGCCGAGGACAGGACTCCTACAATGAGCAGTTCTTC
>.|.|TRBJ2-5|TRBV11-2
CASSLGGDETQYF
TGTGCCAGCAGCTTAGGGGGGGATGAGACCCAGTACTTC
>.|.|TRBJ1-1|TRBV27
CASSTTPGFTEAFF
TGTGCCAGCAGTACCACCCCAGGGTTCACTGAAGCTTTCTTT
>few|.|TRBJ1-6|TRBV6-5
CASSYRDNSPLHF
TGTGCCAGCAGTTACCGGGATAATTCACCCCTCCACTTT
>.|TRBD2|TRBJ2-5|TRBV7-2
CASSRQLGDYEETQYF
TGTGCCAGCAGCCGACAGTTAGGGGACTACGAAGAGACCCAGTACTTC
>.|.|TRBJ1-1|TRBV19
CASSSRVNTEAFF
TGTGCCAGTAGTAGCCGCGTGAACACTGAAGCTTTCTTT
>.|.|TRBJ1-1|TRBV2
CATHGGYTEAFF
TGTGCCACCCATGGGGGCTATACTGAAGCTTTCTTT
>.|TRBD2|TRBJ2-7|TRBV5-1
CASSGILAATYEQYF
TGCGCCAGCAGCGGCATTCTAGCGGCAACCTACGAGCAGTACTTC
>.|.|TRBJ1-6|TRBV25-1
CASSGLKGEPLHF
TGTGCCAGCAGTGGGCTTAAAGGGGAACCCCTCCACTTT
>.|TRBD1|TRBJ1-2|TRBV2
CASSEKGAPFYGYTF
TGTGCCAGCAGTGAGAAGGGGGCCCCTTTCTATGGCTACACCTTC
>.|TRBD2|TRBJ2-1|TRBV15
CATSSPTSGGGEQFF
TGTGCCACCAGCAGCCCGACTAGCGGGGGAGGTGAGCAGTTCTTC
>.|.|TRBJ2-3|TRBV23-1
CASSQSARTDTQYF
TGCGCCAGCAGTCAATCGGCCCGTACAGATACGCAGTATTTT
>.|TRBD1|TRBJ1-2|TRBV6-5
CASSPDRVYGYTF
TGTGCCAGCAGTCCCGACAGGGTCTATGGCTACACCTTC
>.|.|TRBJ1-2|TRBV5-1
CASRTWGEYGYTF
TGCGCCAGCAGGACCTGGGGGGAATATGGCTACACCTTC